The 11 T cell receptor beta chains below all came from one sample that was sequenced in a study of OX40 agonist ivuxolimab in advanced cancers. The protocol used for the library was the immunoSEQ multiplex PCR assay. Entries here come from immuneACCESS through TCRdb and include only in-frame sequences with V and J called. Some clones fail to appear in such tables; in the studies checked, an unresolved V gene covers under half of the shortfall, and the cause of the remainder is unknown. This sample has about 26,000 clones in its table, and about nine tenths of those were observed once. The top ten clones comprise 20% to 25% of the sample. The starting material was CD4+ or CD8+ T cells sorted from blood, obtained in a trial of the OX40 agonist ivuxolimab. The receptor set was obtained from an adult with an advanced solid tumor such as melanoma, head and neck, liver or kidney cancer.

The CDR3 DNA is TGTGCCAGTCGGGCAGCAAGCCACGAGCAGTACTTC. Translating gives CASRAASHEQYF. The chain uses TRBV19 and TRBJ2-7; D call uncertain. Per the germline V gene, CDR1 is LNHDA and CDR2 is SQIVND (reference sequence). The CDR3 consists of 12 residues. Trimming cost V 8 bases and J 5 bases, with 13 bases left between them.

The chain employs TRBV7-6 and TRBJ1-4; tentatively, D is TRBD1 (6 bases). The V gene lost 8 bases and the J gene lost 5 bases, with 21 bases spanning the gap. The CDR3 has 16 amino acids. The germline CDR1 and CDR2 sequences are SGHVS and FNYEAQ. The CDR3 sequence is CASSMTGGPANEKLFF. CDR3 coding DNA: TGTGCCAGCTCTATGACGGGGGGGCCGGCCAATGAAAAACTGTTTTTT.

The chain employs TRBV7-9 and TRBJ2-1; D remains ambiguous. V dropped 3 bases and J dropped 5 bases, with 8 bases sitting between them. Germline assignment: CDR1 SEHNR and CDR2 FQNEAQ (reference sequence). CDR3 size: 13 residues. The CDR3 reads CASSFTSNNEQFF. The CDR3 region has the DNA TGTGCCAGCAGCTTCACGTCCAACAATGAGCAGTTCTTC.

The chain combines TRBV7-9 with TRBJ2-2; weak D call: TRBD1 (5 bases). Germline lookup yields CDR1 SEHNR and CDR2 FQNEAQ (reference sequence). Trimming removed 2 bases at V and 1 base at J, with 8 bases between. This CDR3 is 15 amino acids long. As DNA, the CDR3 is TGTGCCAGCAGCTTATGGCAGGGGAACACCGGGGAGCTGTTTTTT. Encoded protein: CASSLWQGNTGELFF.

This rearrangement joins TRBV11-2 to TRBJ1-3; D unresolved. CDR3 length equals 15 residues. The germline gives CDR1 SGHAT, CDR2 FQNNGV. Between the trimmed V and J ends, which lost 0 bases and 0 bases, there was a span of 6 bases. The CDR3 coding sequence is TGTGCCAGCAGCTTAGACAGTCGCTCTGGAAACACCATATATTTT. Its protein product is CASSLDSRSGNTIYF.

The chain couples TRBV28 to TRBJ2-7; TRBD2 matches 13 bases. Germline CDR1 is MDHEN and CDR2 is SYDVKM. With V trimmed by 4 bases and J by 7 bases, 19 bases remained unmatched. The CDR3 runs 19 residues. CDR3 sequence reads: CASSSPSTGLAGVPGEQYF. CDR3 DNA sequence: TGTGCCAGCAGTTCCCCATCCACCGGACTAGCGGGAGTGCCAGGGGAGCAGTACTTC. Filled out from reference TRBV28 and TRBJ2-7, the complete variable domain reads DVKVTQSSRYLVKRTGEKVFLECVQDMDHENMFWYRQDPGLGLRLIYFSYDVKMKEKGDIPEGYSVSREKKERFSLILESASTNQTSMYLCASSSPSTGLAGVPGEQYFGPGTRLTVT.

CDR3 DNA sequence: TGTGCCGGGTTAGAGGGAGCGAACTACAATGAGCAGTTCTTC. Translation gives CAGLEGANYNEQFF. The chain links TRBV2 to TRBJ2-1; TRBD2 might be the D (5 bases). The length of the CDR3 is 14 residues. Germline lookup yields CDR1 SNHLY and CDR2 FYNNEI. Trimming stripped 11 bases from V and 3 bases from J, with 17 bases between.

The rearrangement joins TRBV25-1 to TRBJ2-7; no firm D call. Germline V CDR1 and CDR2: MGHDK, SYGVNS. The CDR3 runs 16 residues. V shed 4 bases and J shed 0 bases, with 16 bases lying between them. CDR3 sequence: CASSVPPRRYSYEQYF. In nucleotides, the CDR3 is TGTGCCAGCAGTGTACCCCCCAGACGATACTCCTACGAGCAGTACTTC.

The V gene is TRBV9, the J gene TRBJ2-1; possibly TRBD2 for D (6 bases). The CDR3 spans 16 residues. The germline CDR1 and CDR2 sequences are SGDLS and YYNGEE. Trimming removed 0 bases from V and 0 bases from J, with 10 bases in between. CDR3 coding DNA: TGTGCCAGCAGCGTAGAGGCGGGGCCCTCCTACAATGAGCAGTTCTTC. Amino acid sequence: CASSVEAGPSYNEQFF.

This clone is medium-sized (0.01 to 0.1%) by share. The chain has TRBV5-1 and TRBJ2-7; D gene ambiguous. From germline, CDR1 is SGHRS and CDR2 YFSETQ. Trimming took off 4 bases at V and 2 bases at J, with 4 bases between the two ends. CDR3 length: 11 amino acids. In DNA form, the CDR3 reads TGCGCCAGCAGCGACGCCTACGAGCAGTACTTC. This sequence encodes CASSDAYEQYF.

V gene TRBV2 combines with J gene TRBJ2-7; TRBD1 aligns across 8 bases. V was clipped by 1 base and J by 2 bases; unmatched bases: 4. Germline V gives CDR1 SNHLY, CDR2 FYNNEI. CDR3 length: 15 amino acids. The DNA of the CDR3 is TGTGCCAGCAGTGAAGGCGGACAGGGAGCCTACGAGCAGTACTTC. This sequence encodes CASSEGGQGAYEQYF.